This entry lists 23 T cell receptor beta chains sequenced from one sample in a study of T cells in Graves' hyperthyroidism and ophthalmopathy. Amplification targeted TCR beta CDR3 regions from RNA transcripts. A first-round RT-PCR of the TCR CDR3 used the HTBI primer set. MiXCR, applied by TCRdb to the multiplex PCR reads, yields one record per CDR3 protein. The sample holds roughly 570,000 distinct CDR3 sequences; roughly 50% are singletons and the top ten take around 20%. Material for sequencing was peripheral blood or thyroid tissue (not recorded which). Receptors were obtained from an adult woman with Graves' disease, either hyperthyroidism or ophthalmopathy (not recorded which).

The J gene is TRBJ1-1, the V gene TRBV27; tentatively, D is TRBD1 (6 bases). This CDR3 has 13 amino acids. V lost 8 bases and J lost 2, with 12 bases in between. CDR1 and CDR2 (germline): MNHEY, SMNVEV (reference sequence). The CDR3: CASAYRANTEAFF. In DNA form, the CDR3 reads TGTGCCAGCGCCTACAGGGCCAACACTGAAGCTTTCTTT.

The gene calls are TRBV20-1 and TRBJ2-3; perhaps D is TRBD1 or TRBD2 (5 bases each). The CDR3 sequence is 13 residues long. Germline lookup yields CDR1 DFQATT and CDR2 SNEGSKA (reference sequence). Deletions cut 0 bases from V and 9 bases from J, with 13 bases between. CDR3 coding DNA: TGCAGTGCTAGAGAGCGGACCTGGGGGACGCAGTATTTT. Protein sequence: CSARERTWGTQYF.

The chain carries TRBV10-3 and TRBJ2-7; D unresolved. The CDR3 is 13 amino acids. Germline loops: CDR1 ENHRY, CDR2 SYGVKD. Trimming removed 4 bases at V and 1 base at J, with 8 bases between. CDR3 region: CAISAAVSYEQYF. The CDR3, as DNA: TGTGCCATCAGTGCCGCGGTTTCCTACGAGCAGTACTTC.

The chain recombines TRBV20-1 with TRBJ2-2, with 9 bases identical to TRBD1. This CDR3 spans 15 amino acids. The V segment lost 4 bases and the J segment 3 bases; nucleotides outside the gene matches: 6. CDR1 is DFQATT, CDR2 SNEGSKA, per germline (reference sequence). The CDR3, as DNA: TGCAGTGCTAAGGGTTACAGGGGGCACACCGGGGAGCTGTTTTTT. Its translation is CSAKGYRGHTGELFF.

This clonotype was observed at least ten times. The chain combines TRBV4-2 with TRBJ1-5; unclear D gene. Germline values: CDR1 LGHNA, CDR2 YNFKEQ. The CDR3 extends over 13 amino acids. Trimming left V 0 bases short and J 8 bases short, with 8 bases between. CDR3 DNA sequence: TGTGCCAGCAGCCAAGACGGGAGGAAGCCCCAGCATTTT. It yields the protein CASSQDGRKPQHF.

In this sample, this clonotype turned up a few times. The gene calls are TRBV29-1 and TRBJ1-2; 10 bases are shared with TRBD1. The CDR3 loop spans 12 amino acids. Per germline, CDR1 SQVTM and CDR2 ANQGSEA. J lost 7 bases, V lost 5 bases, and 4 bases had no gene match. In nucleotides, the CDR3 is TGCAGCGTTACCGGGACAGGGGTTGGCTACACCTTC. This gives the protein CSVTGTGVGYTF.

This chain joins TRBV29-1 and TRBJ2-7; D gene ambiguous. CDR3 length: 11 residues. Trimming removed 4 bases at V and 2 bases at J, with 6 bases between. Germline CDR1 and CDR2: SQVTM and ANQGSEA. CDR3 region: CSVGLAYEQYF. CDR3 nucleotides: TGCAGCGTTGGACTGGCCTACGAGCAGTACTTC.

This clonotype was observed a few times. The rearrangement joins TRBV10-3 to TRBJ1-4; D remains ambiguous. Deletions cut 6 bases from V and 5 bases from J, with 10 bases between. The CDR3 runs 13 residues. Germline CDR1 reads ENHRY; CDR2 reads SYGVKD. CDR3 in DNA: TGTGCCATCAGCCAGATCGACAATGAAAAACTGTTTTTT. The encoded protein is CAISQIDNEKLFF.

This chain links TRBV2 with TRBJ1-4, with D perhaps TRBD1 (5 bases). In germline, CDR1 is SNHLY, CDR2 FYNNEI. Trimming pared 3 bases from V and 5 bases from J, leaving 22 bases between. This CDR3 region has 18 residues. Here the CDR3 reads CASSETWGGGGNNEKLFF. The CDR3 region has the DNA TGTGCCAGCAGTGAGACCTGGGGGGGGGGAGGGAACAATGAAAAACTGTTTTTT.

This sequence joins TRBV2 and TRBJ1-1, with TRBD1 matching 10 bases. Unmatched junction bases numbered 4, after V lost 8 bases and J lost 4 bases. CDR3 length: 13 amino acids. CDR1 SNHLY and CDR2 FYNNEI come from the germline V gene. Written as DNA, the CDR3 is TGTGCCAGCCGGGACAGGGGACTCACTGAAGCTTTCTTT. Amino acids: CASRDRGLTEAFF.

The CDR3, as DNA: TGTGCCAGCAGTCCCCGCGGAGGGAGTTGGGAAAAACTGTTTTTT. This gives the protein CASSPRGGSWEKLFF. The chain carries TRBV28 and TRBJ1-4, with no clear D. The CDR3 totals 15 residues. V gave up 5 bases and J gave up 8 bases, with 18 bases separating them. From germline, CDR1 is MDHEN and CDR2 SYDVKM.

The chain has TRBV7-9 and TRBJ1-5; the D gene is possibly TRBD1 (5 bases). Germline CDR1 is SEHNR and CDR2 is FQNEAQ (reference sequence). The V gene lost 5 bases and the J gene lost 1 base, with 9 bases spanning the gap. The CDR3 is made up of 14 amino acids. CDR3 coding DNA: TGTGCCAGCAGCGGTAGACAGAGCAATCAGCCCCAGCATTTT. It encodes CASSGRQSNQPQHF.

This clonotype was seen just once. The chain carries TRBV7-6 and TRBJ2-7; tentative D call: TRBD1 (6 bases). CDR1 and CDR2 from the germline V gene are SGHVS and FNYEAQ. Trimming stripped 4 bases from V and 5 bases from J, with 21 bases between. The CDR3 length is 16 residues. CDR3 sequence (DNA): TGTGCCAGCAGCTCCCTTCGTGGGCAGGGGATCGACGAGCAGTACTTC. This encodes CASSSLRGQGIDEQYF. Drawing the rest from reference TRBV7-6 and TRBJ2-7, the complete variable domain is GAGVSQSPRYKVTKRGQDVALRCDPISGHVSLYWYRQALGQGPEFLTYFNYEAQQDKSGLPNDRFSAERPEGSISTLTIQRTEQRDSAMYRCASSSLRGQGIDEQYFGPGTRLTVT.

This clonotype was observed a few times. J is TRBJ2-2 and V is TRBV12-3 or TRBV12-4; unclear D gene. There are 9 residues in the CDR3. Between the trimmed V and J ends, which lost 6 bases and 10 bases, there was a span of 3 bases. CDR3 protein: CASSTELFF. CDR3 nucleotide sequence: TGTGCCAGCAGCACGGAGCTGTTTTTT.

This clonotype was detected ten times or more. In nucleotides, the CDR3 is TGTGCCATCCAAGAAGCAAGCTCCTACGAGCAGTACTTC. Translated, it gives CAIQEASSYEQYF. The chain combines TRBV10-3 with TRBJ2-7; D call uncertain. The germline V gene encodes CDR1 ENHRY and CDR2 SYGVKD. CDR3 size: 13 residues. Deletions cut 8 bases from V and 0 bases from J, with 11 bases between.

This clonotype was counted many times. The chain employs TRBV4-1 and TRBJ1-4; D might be TRBD1 (6 bases). V gave up 6 bases and J gave up 5 bases, with 16 bases separating them. Germline V lookup: CDR1 MGHRA, CDR2 YSYEKL. This CDR3 spans 15 amino acids. The chain's CDR3 is CASSPRRGKNEKLFF. CDR3 DNA sequence: TGCGCCAGCAGTCCAAGAAGGGGGAAGAATGAAAAACTGTTTTTT.

This clonotype was detected ten times or more. J is TRBJ2-7 and V is TRBV7-6, with 13 nucleotides matching TRBD2. The J segment lost 2 bases and the V segment lost 5 bases, leaving 9 bases of the junction unmatched. Germline-derived CDR1 and CDR2 are SGHVS and FNYEAQ. The CDR3 totals 17 residues. CDR3 sequence reads: CASSPGTSGRATYEQYF. CDR3 sequence (DNA): TGTGCCAGCAGCCCAGGAACTAGCGGGAGGGCGACCTACGAGCAGTACTTC.

The gene calls are TRBV2 and TRBJ1-6; TRBD1 matches at 7 bases. V shed 3 bases, J shed 10 bases, and the junction held 6 bases outside the gene matches. The CDR3 runs to 14 residues. The germline V gene encodes CDR1 SNHLY and CDR2 FYNNEI. The CDR3 spells CASSDIKGGSPLHF. Here the CDR3 DNA reads TGTGCCAGCAGTGATATAAAAGGGGGCTCACCCCTCCACTTT.

This clonotype appeared once. This sequence joins TRBV7-8 and TRBJ1-1, with 9 bases fitting TRBD1. With 5 bases clipped from V and 7 bases from J, the junction kept 5 bases outside the gene matches. The CDR3 is 13 residues long. Germline V gene lookup returns CDR1 SGHVS and CDR2 FQNEAQ. CDR3 amino acids: CASSRDRVSEAFF. For the CDR3, the DNA is TGTGCCAGCAGCCGGGACAGGGTTAGTGAAGCTTTCTTT.

This clonotype came up many times. The V and J genes are TRBV20-1 and TRBJ2-7; tentatively, D is TRBD1 or TRBD2 (5 bases each). From germline, CDR1 is DFQATT and CDR2 SNEGSKA (reference sequence). The CDR3 sequence is 12 residues long. Trimming pared 0 bases from V and 5 bases from J, leaving 8 bases between. For the CDR3, the DNA is TGCAGTGCTAGAGAGAGGGGAAACGAGCAGTACTTC. Translating gives CSARERGNEQYF.

J is TRBJ1-5 and V is TRBV29-1; TRBD1 agrees at 7 bases. Germline V gene sequence: CDR1 SQVTM, CDR2 ANQGSEA. Trimming at V came to 4 bases and at J to 6 bases, leaving 6 bases not matched to a gene. CDR3 length: 13 residues. CDR3 coding DNA: TGCAGCGTTGGGGTCAGGGGGTCTCAGCCCCAGCATTTT. Translation: CSVGVRGSQPQHF.

A remark on this clonotype: Compared with germline, one end of the junction differs, possibly owing to a read error. The chain uses TRBV12-3 or TRBV12-4 and TRBJ1-2, with D unresolved. CDR3 length: 12 residues. CDR3 sequence (DNA): TGTGCCAGCAGCTTAGGGAGTGATGGCTACACCTTC. Translating it yields CASSLGSDGYTF.

The chain links TRBV6-6 to TRBJ2-7, with 9 bases aligning to TRBD2. The V and J ends lost 8 bases and 4 bases, in that order; junction bases with no gene match: 0. This CDR3 contains 11 residues. Germline assignment: CDR1 MNHNY and CDR2 SVGAGI (reference sequence). In nucleotides, the CDR3 is TGTGCCAGCCTAGCGGGATACGAGCAGTACTTC. Protein: CASLAGYEQYF.